This T cell receptor beta chain derives from a study of chemoradiotherapy in HPV16-positive cancers. The length of the CDR3 is 14 residues. The germline V gene has CDR1 ENHRY and CDR2 SYGVKD. V gave up 4 bases and J gave up 5 bases; unmatched junction bases: 8. Study observations and caveats: In HPV16-positive patients, HPV-responsive T-cell expansion tracked better recurrence-free survival.

This clone appeared a single time. Its antigen is as yet unknown. Libraries were prepared by immunoSEQ multiplex PCR; TCRdb keeps only in-frame clonotypes and omits some of them. The profile shows tens of thousands of clones, about 89% of them singletons. This specimen was blood, taken from a patient who underwent chemoradiotherapy. The receptor was isolated from a human donor with HPV-associated anogenital cancer. J is TRBJ2-7 and V is TRBV10-3; 7 nucleotides line up with TRBD2. CDR3 nucleotides: TGTGCCATCAGTGGGAGCGGGAAGGGACACGAGCAGTACTTC. Protein sequence: CAISGSGKGHEQYF.